The 18 T cell receptor beta chains below come from one sample, sequenced in a study of PD-1 blockade in classical Hodgkin lymphoma. Documented time point: cycle 4 day 1 (C4D1), after six to seven weeks of nivolumab. Patients all relapsed after autologous stem cell transplantation, and there was variation in brentuximab vedotin exposure. Libraries were prepared by immunoSEQ multiplex PCR; TCRdb keeps only in-frame clonotypes and omits some of them. Here the sample spans roughly 100,000 clones, about nine tenths being singletons. The sequences come from peripheral blood mononuclear cells (PBMCs), collected before the fourth cycle of nivolumab. The receptors were sampled from a human donor with classical Hodgkin lymphoma.

The chain has TRBV19 and TRBJ2-3; D gene ambiguous. The germline gives CDR1 LNHDA, CDR2 SQIVND (reference sequence). Trimming took off 6 bases at V and 4 bases at J, with 11 bases between the two ends. The CDR3 has 13 residues. CDR3 nucleotides: TGTGCCAGTAGAGTTTCCGGTGCAGATACGCAGTATTTT. Protein: CASRVSGADTQYF.

This clone came up once. The CDR3 nucleotides are TGTGCCAGCAGCCGCAGCCCGCAGCGGGACACCTACGAGCAGTACTTC. Its protein product is CASSRSPQRDTYEQYF. This chain uses TRBV7-9 with TRBJ2-7, with a tentative D call TRBD2 (7 bases). V shed 5 bases and J shed 2 bases, with 19 bases lying between them. The CDR3 spans 16 residues. In germline, CDR1 is SEHNR, CDR2 FQNEAQ (reference sequence). The full variable domain, with the rest looked up from reference TRBV7-9 and TRBJ2-7, is DTGVSQNPRHKITKRGQNVTFRCDPISEHNRLYWYRQTLGQGPEFLTYFQNEAQLEKSRLLSDRFSAERPKGSFSTLEIQRTEQGDSAMYLCASSRSPQRDTYEQYFGPGTRLTVT.

The chain has TRBV5-5 and TRBJ1-5; TRBD1 might be the D (5 bases). Germline V lookup: CDR1 SGHKS, CDR2 YYEKEE (reference sequence). The CDR3 runs to 15 residues. V gave up 0 bases and J gave up 2 bases, with 9 bases separating them. The CDR3 spells CASSLGGAGNQPQHF. CDR3 DNA sequence: TGTGCCAGCAGCTTGGGAGGGGCTGGCAATCAGCCCCAGCATTTT.

J is TRBJ1-2 and V is TRBV7-9; D perhaps matches TRBD1 (5 bases). Trimming cost V 2 bases and J 7 bases, with 8 bases left between them. The CDR3 runs to 12 residues. Germline values: CDR1 SEHNR, CDR2 FQNEAQ (reference sequence). The CDR3 reads CASSLQGRGYTF. The CDR3 nucleotides are TGTGCCAGCAGCTTACAGGGTCGTGGCTACACCTTC. The full variable domain, in which reference TRBV7-9 and TRBJ1-2 provide the parts outside the CDR3, is DTGVSQNPRHKITKRGQNVTFRCDPISEHNRLYWYRQTLGQGPEFLTYFQNEAQLEKSRLLSDRFSAERPKGSFSTLEIQRTEQGDSAMYLCASSLQGRGYTFGSGTRLTVV.

This chain uses TRBV11-3 with TRBJ2-3; 9 positions agree with TRBD1. Trimming took 5 bases from V and 0 from J; bases not matched to a gene: 3. This CDR3 has 15 amino acids. Germline CDR1 and CDR2: SGHNT and YENEEA. CDR3 region: CASSHGQGSTDTQYF. In nucleotides, the CDR3 is TGTGCCAGCAGCCACGGACAGGGGAGCACAGATACGCAGTATTTT.

The chain is built from TRBV27 and TRBJ2-7; D unresolved. The CDR3 contains 12 residues. V lost 4 bases and J 0 bases, leaving 4 bases between the germline ends. Germline CDR1 is MNHEY and CDR2 is SMNVEV (reference sequence). The DNA for the CDR3 is TGTGCCAGCAGTTCGAGCTCCTACGAGCAGTACTTC. As protein: CASSSSSYEQYF.

This chain uses TRBV6-5 with TRBJ1-2, with D unresolved. The CDR3 consists of 12 residues. CDR1 is MNHEY and CDR2 is SVGAGI in the germline V gene. The V and J ends lost 4 bases and 3 bases respectively, with 6 bases between them. CDR3 region: CASSSTYYGYTF. CDR3 nucleotides: TGTGCCAGCAGTTCCACATACTATGGCTACACCTTC.

V usage is TRBV6-4 and J usage is TRBJ2-1; TRBD2 aligns across 7 bases. Germline CDR1 is MRHNA and CDR2 is SNTAGT. The CDR3 loop spans 17 amino acids. J gave up 1 base and V 0 bases, and 6 bases lay outside the gene matches. The CDR3 here is CASSDSPRGGSYNEQFF. CDR3 sequence (DNA): TGTGCCAGCAGTGACTCCCCCCGCGGGGGATCCTACAATGAGCAGTTCTTC.

This chain uses TRBV5-1 with TRBJ2-5; D perhaps matches TRBD1 (7 bases). Germline CDR1 is SGHRS and CDR2 is YFSETQ. V was trimmed by 0 bases and J by 5 bases, leaving 20 bases between them. CDR3 length equals 17 residues. The CDR3: CASSLAWQGGVGETQYF. CDR3 coding DNA: TGCGCCAGCAGCTTGGCCTGGCAGGGGGGAGTGGGGGAGACCCAGTACTTC.

The gene calls are TRBV6-1 and TRBJ2-6; unclear D gene. V dropped 10 bases and J dropped 0 bases, with 10 bases sitting between them. The CDR3 has 14 amino acids. Germline CDR1 reads MNHNS; CDR2 reads SASEGT. The CDR3 region has the DNA TGTGCCACCCCATTCCGCTCTGGGGCCAACGTCCTGACTTTC. Amino acids: CATPFRSGANVLTF.

The chain joins TRBV2 to TRBJ1-5; 10 nucleotides align to TRBD1. With 8 bases clipped from V and 2 bases from J, the junction kept 9 bases outside the gene matches. The CDR3 length is 16 residues. Germline V gene data show CDR1 as SNHLY and CDR2 as FYNNEI. The CDR3 nucleotides are TGTGCCAGCCGTCCCGGGACAGGGGAAGGCAATCAGCCCCAGCATTTT. Amino acid sequence: CASRPGTGEGNQPQHF.

This sequence joins TRBV6-4 and TRBJ1-1; 9 nucleotides agree with TRBD1. V was clipped by 2 bases and J by 5 bases; unmatched bases: 6. The length of the CDR3 is 15 residues. Germline lookup yields CDR1 MRHNA and CDR2 SNTAGT. The CDR3 nucleotides are TGTGCCAGCAGTGACGCGACAGGGGGTAGGACTGAAGCTTTCTTT. It specifies CASSDATGGRTEAFF.

This rearrangement joins TRBV4-2 to TRBJ2-7; 7 positions agree with TRBD1. The J segment lost 3 bases and the V segment lost 0 bases, leaving 5 bases of the junction unmatched. There are 15 residues in the CDR3. Germline V CDR1 and CDR2: LGHNA, YNFKEQ. The CDR3 protein is CASSQEGGPLYEQYF. The DNA for the CDR3 is TGTGCCAGCAGCCAAGAAGGGGGCCCCCTCTACGAGCAGTACTTC.

V usage is TRBV10-1 and J usage is TRBJ1-1; D gene unclear. Germline lookup yields CDR1 WNHNN and CDR2 SYGVQD (reference sequence). The CDR3 runs 13 residues. Trimming took 4 bases from V and 0 from J, leaving 6 bases between them. The CDR3 reads CASSAQLNTEAFF. In DNA, the CDR3 is TGCGCCAGCAGTGCACAGCTGAACACTGAAGCTTTCTTT.

The V and J genes are TRBV10-3 and TRBJ2-3; 10 positions match TRBD2. V shed 10 bases and J 3 bases; nucleotides not matched to a gene: 4. The germline V gene has CDR1 ENHRY and CDR2 SYGVKD. The CDR3 contains 13 residues. In DNA, the CDR3 is TGTGCCAGCGGACTAGCGGTGACAGATACGCAGTATTTT. This encodes CASGLAVTDTQYF.

This clone has only one observation. The genes are TRBV2 and TRBJ2-7, with no clear D. Germline CDR1 and CDR2: SNHLY and FYNNEI. CDR3 length equals 14 residues. Trimming left V 1 base short and J 3 bases short, with 10 bases between. CDR3 loop: CASSEGWLLYEQYF. CDR3 DNA: TGTGCCAGCAGTGAAGGGTGGTTGCTCTACGAGCAGTACTTC.

The chain has TRBV4-3 and TRBJ2-7, with 12 bases lining up with TRBD2. V was pared by 10 bases and J by 7 bases, with 14 bases of the junction left unmatched. CDR1 and CDR2 (germline): LGHNA, YSLEER. The CDR3 totals 15 residues. CDR3 loop: CATPHLTSGSEEQYF. As DNA, the CDR3 is TGCGCCACCCCCCATTTGACTAGCGGGAGCGAGGAGCAGTACTTC.

V gene TRBV10-3 combines with J gene TRBJ2-1; TRBD2 matches 14 bases. V gave up 7 bases and J gave up 15 bases; unmatched junction bases: 11. CDR3 size: 14 residues. The germline V gene has CDR1 ENHRY and CDR2 SYGVKD. CDR3 bases: TGTGCCATCAATACCGGGACTAGCGGGAGTAAATGGTTCTTC. It is translated as CAINTGTSGSKWFF.